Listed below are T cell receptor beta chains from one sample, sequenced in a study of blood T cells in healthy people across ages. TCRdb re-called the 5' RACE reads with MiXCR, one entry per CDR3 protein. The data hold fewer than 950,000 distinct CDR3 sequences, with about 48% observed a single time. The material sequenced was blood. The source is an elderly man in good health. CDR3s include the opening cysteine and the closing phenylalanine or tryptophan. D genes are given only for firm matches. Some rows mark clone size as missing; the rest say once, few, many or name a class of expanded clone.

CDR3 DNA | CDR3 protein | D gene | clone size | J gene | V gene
TGTGCCAGTCGGACTCTTAGCTCCTACAATGAGCAGTTCTTC | CASRTLSSYNEQFF | - | - | TRBJ2-1 | TRBV2
TGTGCCACCAGTCCGTCTAGCGGATCCTACGAGCAGTACTTC | CATSPSSGSYEQYF | TRBD2 | once | TRBJ2-7 | TRBV24-1
TGTGCCAGCAGTCGGTACGACTACGAGCAGTACTTC | CASSRYDYEQYF | - | - | TRBJ2-7 | TRBV7-9
TGTGCCATACAGCCTGGCGAGCAGTACTTC | CAIQPGEQYF | - | - | TRBJ2-7 | TRBV7-9
TGTGCCATCAAAGGGGGGGAGCAGTCCTACAATGAGCAGTTCTTC | CAIKGGEQSYNEQFF | - | - | TRBJ2-1 | TRBV9
TGTGCCAGCAGCTCACGTGGAGGCGTCGCGGATACGCAGTATTTT | CASSSRGGVADTQYF | - | - | TRBJ2-3 | TRBV7-9
TGCAGTGCTAGAGATAGAGGGAGGTATAGATACGCGTATTTT | CSARDRGRYRYAYF | - | few | TRBJ2-3 | TRBV20-1
TGCAGTGCTCCGAAGGGCGAGGAGCTGTTTTTT | CSAPKGEELFF | - | - | TRBJ2-2 | TRBV20-1
TGTGCCAGCAGCCGCGGGACAGTAGGGGAGCAGTACTTC | CASSRGTVGEQYF | - | - | TRBJ2-7 | TRBV7-8
TGCAGTGCTACGGATAGAGTCTATGAGCAGTTCTTC | CSATDRVYEQFF | - | - | TRBJ2-1 | TRBV20-1
TGTGCCAGCAGCTTAGAAGGACTAGCGGGCATAGAGCAGTTCTTC | CASSLEGLAGIEQFF | TRBD2 | - | TRBJ2-1 | TRBV7-2
TGTGCCAGCAGCTTACGGGGGTCTGGGCTCTACAATGAGCAGTTCTTC | CASSLRGSGLYNEQFF | - | - | TRBJ2-1 | TRBV7-9
TGTGCCAGCATTAGGACAGGGGAGCACAGATACGCGTATTTT | CASIRTGEHRYAYF | TRBD1 | - | TRBJ2-3 | TRBV6-2/TRBV6-3
TGCGCCAGCAGCTTGACCCCTCGGGGGCCGAGCTCCTACGAGCAGTACTTC | CASSLTPRGPSSYEQYF | - | - | TRBJ2-7 | TRBV5-1
TGTGCCAGCAGCCTGCCCGACGGCGGCTACGAGCAGTACTTC | CASSLPDGGYEQYF | - | once | TRBJ2-7 | TRBV5-4
TGCGCCAGCAGCTTGGCAGGGGCGTCGGATGAGACCCAGTACTTC | CASSLAGASDETQYF | - | few | TRBJ2-5 | TRBV5-1
TGCAGCGTAAGGGCCCTGAACACTGAAGCTTTCTTT | CSVRALNTEAFF | - | - | TRBJ1-1 | TRBV29-1
TGTGCCAGCAGCAGCGGGACAACGAGCTCCTACAATGAGCAGTTCTTC | CASSSGTTSSYNEQFF | - | - | TRBJ2-1 | TRBV7-9
TGCAGTGCTAGAGATTTTAGCGGGAGGTCCCAAGAGACCCAGCACTTC | CSARDFSGRSQETQHF | TRBD2 | - | TRBJ2-5 | TRBV20-1
TGCGCCAGCAGCTTCGACTCGAGATATTACGAGCAGTACTTC | CASSFDSRYYEQYF | - | - | TRBJ2-7 | TRBV5-1
TGCAGCGTTGATACGTGGGACAGGGGTAGGGGCTATGGCTACACCTTC | CSVDTWDRGRGYGYTF | TRBD1 | many | TRBJ1-2 | TRBV29-1
TGTGCCAGCAACACGGGAGGCAGATACGCGTATTTT | CASNTGGRYAYF | TRBD2 | - | TRBJ2-3 | TRBV28
TGTGCCAGCAGCCCTTTCGGGCAGGGGGCTTCCTACAATGAGCAGTACTTC | CASSPFGQGASYNEQYF | TRBD1 | - | TRBJ2-5 | TRBV9
TGTGCCAGCAGCTTTAACAGCCATCAGCCCCAGCATTTT | CASSFNSHQPQHF | - | - | TRBJ1-5 | TRBV7-9
TGTGCCAGCAGTGTTGGGACCGGTCGCAATGAGCAGTTCTTC | CASSVGTGRNEQFF | - | - | TRBJ2-1 | TRBV2
TGCGCCAGCAGCTTTGGATCTTATAGGGATGAGCAGTTCTTC | CASSFGSYRDEQFF | - | - | TRBJ2-1 | TRBV5-1
TGTGCCAGCAGCCCACTTAGGGATCTCGGTGGCTACACCTTC | CASSPLRDLGGYTF | - | - | TRBJ1-2 | TRBV7-2
TGTGCCAGCAGCTCTGGGCTCGAGCAGTACTTC | CASSSGLEQYF | - | - | TRBJ2-7 | TRBV12-3/TRBV12-4
TGCAGTGCTAGGGATGTTAGGCACTCCTACGAGCAGTACTTC | CSARDVRHSYEQYF | - | - | TRBJ2-7 | TRBV20-1
TGCAGTGCTAGAGTCCCCAGCGGGAGGTCTGAGACCCAGTACTTC | CSARVPSGRSETQYF | TRBD2 | few | TRBJ2-5 | TRBV20-1
TGTGCCAGCAGATGGACAGGGCCGAACACTGAAGCTTTCTTT | CASRWTGPNTEAFF | TRBD1 | - | TRBJ1-1 | TRBV6-1
TGTGCCAGCAGCCAAGAGCTGAACAGACCCTACGAGCAGTACTTC | CASSQELNRPYEQYF | - | - | TRBJ2-7 | TRBV14
TGCAGCACCGGGACAGGCAATGAGCAGTTCTTC | CSTGTGNEQFF | TRBD1 | few | TRBJ2-1 | TRBV29-1
TGTGCCAGCTCCCAAAGGGACATGAACACTGAAGCTTTCTTT | CASSQRDMNTEAFF | - | few | TRBJ1-1 | TRBV18
TGTGCCAGCAGCTTAGAGGGACTGACGGGAAAGACCCAGTACTTC | CASSLEGLTGKTQYF | - | - | TRBJ2-5 | TRBV7-2
TGTGCCAGCAGCGGGGGTGGTAGCGGGGGGAGCTCCTACAATGAGCAGTTCTTC | CASSGGGSGGSSYNEQFF | TRBD2 | - | TRBJ2-1 | TRBV5-6
TGTGCCAGCAGCCGAATGGGAGAGACCCAGTACTTC | CASSRMGETQYF | - | - | TRBJ2-5 | TRBV7-2
TGTGCCAGCAGTCTATCCCTCCGACAGGGATCAACTAATGAAAAACTGTTTTTT | CASSLSLRQGSTNEKLFF | TRBD1 | - | TRBJ1-4 | TRBV27
TGCGCCAGCAGCCTCCCGTCGGCTTTCAGGGGCGGCTACACCTTC | CASSLPSAFRGGYTF | - | - | TRBJ1-2 | TRBV5-1
TGCGCCAGCAGCCCTTCCGAACCCCGGGAGGGGTACAGATACGCGTATTTT | CASSPSEPREGYRYAYF | TRBD2 | - | TRBJ2-3 | TRBV4-1
TGTGCCAGCAGCTTTTATCGGGAGGAGAGAGAGACCCAGTACTTC | CASSFYREERETQYF | TRBD2 | once | TRBJ2-5 | TRBV5-5